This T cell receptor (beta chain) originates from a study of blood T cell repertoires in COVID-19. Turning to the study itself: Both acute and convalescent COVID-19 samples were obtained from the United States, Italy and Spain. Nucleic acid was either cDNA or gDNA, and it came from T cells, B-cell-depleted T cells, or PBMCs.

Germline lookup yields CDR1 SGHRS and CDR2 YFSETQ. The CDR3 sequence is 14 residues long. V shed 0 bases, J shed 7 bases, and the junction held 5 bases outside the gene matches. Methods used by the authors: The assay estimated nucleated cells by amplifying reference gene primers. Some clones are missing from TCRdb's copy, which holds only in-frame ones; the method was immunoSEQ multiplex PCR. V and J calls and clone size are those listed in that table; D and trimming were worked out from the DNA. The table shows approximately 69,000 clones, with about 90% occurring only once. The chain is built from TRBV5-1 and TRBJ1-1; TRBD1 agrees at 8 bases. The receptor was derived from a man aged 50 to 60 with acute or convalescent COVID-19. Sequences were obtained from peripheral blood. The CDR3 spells CASSLGTGKHEAFF. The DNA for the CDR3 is TGCGCCAGCAGCTTGGGGACAGGGAAACATGAAGCTTTCTTT.